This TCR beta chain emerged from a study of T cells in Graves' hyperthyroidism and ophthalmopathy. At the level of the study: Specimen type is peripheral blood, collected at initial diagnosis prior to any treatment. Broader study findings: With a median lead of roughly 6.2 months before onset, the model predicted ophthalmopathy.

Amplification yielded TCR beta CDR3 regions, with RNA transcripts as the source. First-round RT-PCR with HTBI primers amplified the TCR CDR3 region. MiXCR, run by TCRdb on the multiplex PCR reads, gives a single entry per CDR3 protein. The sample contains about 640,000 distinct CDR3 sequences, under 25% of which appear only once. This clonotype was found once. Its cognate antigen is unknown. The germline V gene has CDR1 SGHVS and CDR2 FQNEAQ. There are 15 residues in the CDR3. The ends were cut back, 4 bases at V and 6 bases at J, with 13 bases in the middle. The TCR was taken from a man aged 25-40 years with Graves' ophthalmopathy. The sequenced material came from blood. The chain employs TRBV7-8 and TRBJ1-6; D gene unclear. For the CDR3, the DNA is TGTGCCAGCAGCTCCGAGAGGGTCCCTAATTCACCCCTCCACTTT. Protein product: CASSSERVPNSPLHF.